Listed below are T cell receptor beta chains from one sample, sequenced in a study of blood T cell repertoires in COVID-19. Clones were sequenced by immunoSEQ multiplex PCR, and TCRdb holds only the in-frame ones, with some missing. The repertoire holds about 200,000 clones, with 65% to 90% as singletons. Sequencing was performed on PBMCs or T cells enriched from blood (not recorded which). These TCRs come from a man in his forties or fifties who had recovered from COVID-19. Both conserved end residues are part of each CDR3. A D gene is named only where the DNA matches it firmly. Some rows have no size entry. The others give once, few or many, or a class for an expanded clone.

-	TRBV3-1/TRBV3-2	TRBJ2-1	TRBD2	TGTGCCAGCAGCGAGACTAGCGGGATTTACAATGAGCAGTTCTTC	CASSETSGIYNEQFF
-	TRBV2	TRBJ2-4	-	TGTGCCAGCACGGAGGGTAGCCTGGTCAAAAACATTCAGTACTTC	CASTEGSLVKNIQYF
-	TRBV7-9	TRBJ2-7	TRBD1	TGTGCCAGCAGCTTATTAGGTTGGACCGGGACAGGGTCCGACGAGCAGTACTTC	CASSLLGWTGTGSDEQYF
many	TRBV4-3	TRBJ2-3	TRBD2	TGCGCCAGCAGCCAAGATCTAGCGGGAGGGCCAGATACGCAGTATTTT	CASSQDLAGGPDTQYF
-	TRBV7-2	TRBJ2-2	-	TGTGCCAGCAGCCACTCAGGGTCCCCCGGGGAGCTGTTTTTT	CASSHSGSPGELFF
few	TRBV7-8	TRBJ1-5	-	TGTGCCAGCAGCCCCACCACCCAGGGTCAGCCCCAGCATTTT	CASSPTTQGQPQHF
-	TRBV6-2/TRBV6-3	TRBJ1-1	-	TGTGCCAGCAGTGCACCTGGGCAGGGTGACGGTGAAGCTTTCTTT	CASSAPGQGDGEAFF
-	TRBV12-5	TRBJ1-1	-	TGTGCTAGTGGACCTCAGGCGAACACTGAAGCTTTCTTT	CASGPQANTEAFF
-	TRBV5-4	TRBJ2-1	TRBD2	TGTGCCAGCAGCCGGACTAGCGTCTCCTACAATGAGCAGTTCTTC	CASSRTSVSYNEQFF
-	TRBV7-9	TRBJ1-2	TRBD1	TGTGCCAGCAGCTTAAGGGACAGGGGCTCCCATGGCTACACCTTC	CASSLRDRGSHGYTF
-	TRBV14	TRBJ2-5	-	TGTGCCAGCAGCCAAGTTAAGAGGATCTGGGAAGAGACCCAGTACTTC	CASSQVKRIWEETQYF
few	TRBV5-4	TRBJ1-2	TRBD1	TGTGCCAGCAGCTCGCAACAGGGGAGCTATGGCTACACCTTC	CASSSQQGSYGYTF
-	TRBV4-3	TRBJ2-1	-	TGCGCCAGCAGCCAAGATTTGAAGAGCAATGAGCAGTTCTTC	CASSQDLKSNEQFF
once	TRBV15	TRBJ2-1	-	TGTGCCACCAGCAGAGATCTCTCCTCGAATGAGCAGTTCTTC	CATSRDLSSNEQFF
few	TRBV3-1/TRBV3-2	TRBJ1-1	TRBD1	TGTGCCAGCGGGACAGGGCGGACTGAAGCTTTCTTT	CASGTGRTEAFF
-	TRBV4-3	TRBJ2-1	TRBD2	TGCGCCAGCAGCCCCCGACGGGGACTAGCGGGAGACAATGAGCAGTTCTTC	CASSPRRGLAGDNEQFF
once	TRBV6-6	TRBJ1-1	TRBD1	TGTGCCAGCAGCACGGGACAGGGTTGGGGCACTGAAGCTTTCTTT	CASSTGQGWGTEAFF
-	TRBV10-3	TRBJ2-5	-	TGTGCCATCAGTGAGTCGAAGGCCTACGGGGAGACCCAGTACTTC	CAISESKAYGETQYF
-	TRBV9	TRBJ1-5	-	TGTGCCAGCAGCCTTAGCGGGACACCAAATCAGCCCCAGCATTTT	CASSLSGTPNQPQHF
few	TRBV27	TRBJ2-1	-	TGTGCCAGCAGGACAAGGGGGACCTACAATGAGCAGTTCTTC	CASRTRGTYNEQFF
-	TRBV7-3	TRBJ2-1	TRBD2	TGTGCCAGCAGCCCGCAAGCGGGAGGAAGGAACAATGAGCAGTTCTTC	CASSPQAGGRNNEQFF
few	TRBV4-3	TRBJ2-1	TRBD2	TGCGCCAGCAGCCAAGATCGGGGACTAGCGGGAGGGCCCAATGAGCAGTTCTTC	CASSQDRGLAGGPNEQFF
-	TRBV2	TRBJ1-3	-	TGTGCCAGCAGCCCCTTTATCGTGGCTAGCTCTGGAAACACCATATATTTT	CASSPFIVASSGNTIYF
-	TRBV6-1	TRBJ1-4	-	TGTGCCAGCAGTGAACGGGGGGTGATAACTAATGAAAAACTGTTTTTT	CASSERGVITNEKLFF